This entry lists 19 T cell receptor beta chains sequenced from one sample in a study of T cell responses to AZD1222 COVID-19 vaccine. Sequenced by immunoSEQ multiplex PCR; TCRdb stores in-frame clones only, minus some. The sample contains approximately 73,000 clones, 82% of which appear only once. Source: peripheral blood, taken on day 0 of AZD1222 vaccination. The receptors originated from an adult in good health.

The CDR3 sequence: CASSRERPYEQYF. The CDR3 coding sequence is TGTGCCAGCAGCCGGGAGCGACCCTACGAGCAGTACTTC. The V gene is TRBV3-1 (or the pseudogene TRBV3-2), the J gene TRBJ2-7; D possibly corresponds to TRBD2 (5 bases). CDR1 LGHDT and CDR2 YNNKEL come from the germline V gene (reference sequence). Between the trimmed V and J ends, which lost 4 bases and 2 bases, there was a span of 9 bases. This CDR3 contains 13 residues.

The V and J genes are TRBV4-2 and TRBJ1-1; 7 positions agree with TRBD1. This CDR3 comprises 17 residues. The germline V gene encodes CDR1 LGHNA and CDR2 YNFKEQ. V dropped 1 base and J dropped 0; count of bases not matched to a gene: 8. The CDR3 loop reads CASSQGQGGGMNTEAFF. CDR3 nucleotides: TGTGCCAGCAGCCAAGGACAGGGAGGGGGCATGAACACTGAAGCTTTCTTT.

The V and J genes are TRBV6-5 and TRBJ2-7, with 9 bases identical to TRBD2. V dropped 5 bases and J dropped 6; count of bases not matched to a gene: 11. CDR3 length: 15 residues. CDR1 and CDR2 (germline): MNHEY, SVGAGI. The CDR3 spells CASSPAGGGGREQYF. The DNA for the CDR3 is TGTGCCAGCAGTCCCGCGGGCGGGGGGGGCCGCGAGCAGTACTTC.

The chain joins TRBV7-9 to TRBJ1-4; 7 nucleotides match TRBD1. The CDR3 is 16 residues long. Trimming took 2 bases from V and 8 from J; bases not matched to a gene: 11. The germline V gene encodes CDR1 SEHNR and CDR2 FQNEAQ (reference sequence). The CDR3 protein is CASSLTLGGGREKLFF. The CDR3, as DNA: TGTGCCAGCAGCTTAACTCTTGGAGGGGGCAGGGAAAAACTGTTTTTT.

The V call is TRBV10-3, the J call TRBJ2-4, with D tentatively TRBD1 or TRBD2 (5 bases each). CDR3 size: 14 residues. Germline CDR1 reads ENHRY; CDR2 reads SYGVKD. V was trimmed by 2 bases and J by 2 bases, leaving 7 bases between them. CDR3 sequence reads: CAISEGGSKNIQYF. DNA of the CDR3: TGTGCCATCAGTGAGGGGGGTTCCAAAAACATTCAGTACTTC.

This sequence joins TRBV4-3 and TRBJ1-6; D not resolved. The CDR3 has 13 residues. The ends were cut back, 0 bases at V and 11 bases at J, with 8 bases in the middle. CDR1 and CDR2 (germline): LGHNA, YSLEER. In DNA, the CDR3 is TGCGCCAGCAGCCAAGATCTAAGGGCACCCCTCCACTTT. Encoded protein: CASSQDLRAPLHF.

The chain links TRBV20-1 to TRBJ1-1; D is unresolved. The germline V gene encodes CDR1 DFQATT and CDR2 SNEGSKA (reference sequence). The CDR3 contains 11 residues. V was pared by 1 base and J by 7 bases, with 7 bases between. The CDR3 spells CSARGQFEAFF. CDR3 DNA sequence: TGCAGTGCTAGAGGGCAGTTTGAAGCTTTCTTT.

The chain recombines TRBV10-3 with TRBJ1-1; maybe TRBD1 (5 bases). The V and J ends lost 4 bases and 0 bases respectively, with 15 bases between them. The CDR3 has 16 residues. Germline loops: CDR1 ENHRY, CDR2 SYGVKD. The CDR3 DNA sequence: TGTGCCATCAGTGCGAAGGGGAAGCAAATGAACACTGAAGCTTTCTTT. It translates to CAISAKGKQMNTEAFF.

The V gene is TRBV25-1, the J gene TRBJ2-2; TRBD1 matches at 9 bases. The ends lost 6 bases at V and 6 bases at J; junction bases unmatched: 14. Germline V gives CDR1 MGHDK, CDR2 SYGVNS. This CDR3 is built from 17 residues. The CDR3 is CASRLSTGQGPAGELFF. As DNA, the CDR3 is TGTGCCAGCAGGTTAAGCACGGGACAGGGCCCGGCCGGGGAGCTGTTTTTT.

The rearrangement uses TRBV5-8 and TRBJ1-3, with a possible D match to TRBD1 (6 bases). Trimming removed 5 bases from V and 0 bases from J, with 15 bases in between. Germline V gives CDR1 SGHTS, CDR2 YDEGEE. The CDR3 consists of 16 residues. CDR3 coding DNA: TGTGCCAGCAGGGCTCGCCAGGGGATCTCTGGAAACACCATATATTTT. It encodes CASRARQGISGNTIYF.

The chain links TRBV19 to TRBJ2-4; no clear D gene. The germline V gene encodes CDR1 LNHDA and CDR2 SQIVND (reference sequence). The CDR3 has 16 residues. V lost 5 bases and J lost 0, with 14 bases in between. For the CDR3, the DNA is TGTGCCAGTAGTCAAGGACGGACCCTAGCCAAAAACATTCAGTACTTC. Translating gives CASSQGRTLAKNIQYF.

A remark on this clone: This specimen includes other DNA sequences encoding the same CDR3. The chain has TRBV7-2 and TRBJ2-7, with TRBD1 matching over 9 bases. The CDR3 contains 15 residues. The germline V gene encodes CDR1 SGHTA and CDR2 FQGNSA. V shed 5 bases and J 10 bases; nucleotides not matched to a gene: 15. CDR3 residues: CASSRRQGEVEKQYF. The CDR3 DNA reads TGTGCCAGCAGCCGTAGACAGGGGGAAGTGGAGAAACAGTACTTC.

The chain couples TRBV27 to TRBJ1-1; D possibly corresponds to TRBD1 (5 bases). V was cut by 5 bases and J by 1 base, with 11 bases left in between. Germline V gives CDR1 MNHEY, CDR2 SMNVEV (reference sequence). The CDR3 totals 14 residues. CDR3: CASSLQAANTEAFF. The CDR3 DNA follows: TGTGCCAGCAGTCTACAGGCAGCGAACACTGAAGCTTTCTTT.

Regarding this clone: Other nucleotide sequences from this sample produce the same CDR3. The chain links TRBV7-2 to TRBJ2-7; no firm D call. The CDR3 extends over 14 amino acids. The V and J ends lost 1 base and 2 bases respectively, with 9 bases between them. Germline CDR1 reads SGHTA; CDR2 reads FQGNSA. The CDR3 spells CASSLVPEAYEQYF. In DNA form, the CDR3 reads TGTGCCAGCAGCTTAGTACCAGAGGCCTACGAGCAGTACTTC.

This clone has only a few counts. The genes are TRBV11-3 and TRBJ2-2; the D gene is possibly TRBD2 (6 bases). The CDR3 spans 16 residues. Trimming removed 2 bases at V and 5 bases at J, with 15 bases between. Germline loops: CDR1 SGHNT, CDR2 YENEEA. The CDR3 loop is CASSLTEGVLTGELFF. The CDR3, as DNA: TGTGCCAGCAGCTTAACGGAGGGAGTCCTTACCGGGGAGCTGTTTTTT.

CDR3 protein: CASSESGPSGTGELFF. CDR3 nucleotides: TGCGCCAGCAGTGAGTCGGGACCCTCGGGCACCGGGGAGCTGTTTTTT. This chain connects TRBV10-1 to TRBJ2-2; D assignment may be TRBD1 or TRBD2 (5 bases each). Trimming pared 0 bases from V and 4 bases from J, leaving 12 bases between. This CDR3 contains 16 residues. CDR1 and CDR2 from the germline V gene are WNHNN and SYGVQD (reference sequence).

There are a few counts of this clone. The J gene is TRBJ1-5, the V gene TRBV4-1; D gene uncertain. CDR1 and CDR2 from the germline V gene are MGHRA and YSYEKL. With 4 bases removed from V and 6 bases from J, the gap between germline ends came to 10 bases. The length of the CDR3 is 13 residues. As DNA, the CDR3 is TGCGCCAGCAGCCTCCAGATAGGTCAGCCCCAGCATTTT. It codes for CASSLQIGQPQHF.

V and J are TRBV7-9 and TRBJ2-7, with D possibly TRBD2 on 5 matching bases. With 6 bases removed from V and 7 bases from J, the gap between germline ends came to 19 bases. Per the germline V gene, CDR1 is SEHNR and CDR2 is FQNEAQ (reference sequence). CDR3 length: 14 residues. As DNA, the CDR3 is TGTGCCAGCAGTAACTGGGCCGGACTGGGGGAGCAGTACTTC. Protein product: CASSNWAGLGEQYF.

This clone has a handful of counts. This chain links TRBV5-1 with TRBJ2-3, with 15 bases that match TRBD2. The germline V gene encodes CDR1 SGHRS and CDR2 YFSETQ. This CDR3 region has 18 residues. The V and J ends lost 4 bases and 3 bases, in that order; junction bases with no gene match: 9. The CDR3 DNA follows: TGCGCCAGCAGCCACGGACTAGCGGGAGGGCCAGGGACAGATACGCAGTATTTT. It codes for CASSHGLAGGPGTDTQYF.